A single sample is the source of the 17 T cell receptor beta chains below, sequenced in a study of shared clonotypes between healthy human individuals. Data came from immunoSEQ multiplex PCR; TCRdb stores just in-frame clones and leaves some out. The repertoire consists of 850,000 to 1,100,000 clones, with 70% to 80% occurring once and the leading ten covering approximately 0.95%. Input material: memory CD4+ T cells from PBMCs. Subset defined: CD45RA-negative fraction. These receptors originate from a man between 18 and 35 years old in good health. Some clones in this sample may be carry-over from other donors' samples.

Concerning this clone itself: This sequence may be a read error, since a much larger clone differs from it by one base. The chain combines TRBV4-2 with TRBJ2-7; the match to TRBD2 covers 14 bases. This CDR3 is built from 15 residues. With 3 bases clipped from V and 5 bases from J, the junction kept 3 bases outside the gene matches. CDR1 is LGHNA and CDR2 is YNFKEQ in the germline V gene. Here the CDR3 DNA reads TGTGCCAGCAGCCACGGGACTAGCGGGAGCCACGAGCAGTACTTC. It yields the protein CASSHGTSGSHEQYF.

This clone was observed a handful of times. The gene calls are TRBV7-9 and TRBJ2-7; 7 bases agree with TRBD1. The V gene's germline CDR1 is SEHNR and CDR2 FQNEAQ (reference sequence). The CDR3 runs to 13 residues. Losses at the gene ends were 4 bases for V and 3 bases for J; bases not matched to a gene: 3. The CDR3 region has the DNA TGTGCCAGCAGCTCGGGACAGAACTACGAGCAGTACTTC. Its protein product is CASSSGQNYEQYF.

The chain employs TRBV5-8 and TRBJ2-7; D is possibly TRBD1 (6 bases). V shed 2 bases and J shed 6 bases, with 21 bases lying between them. CDR1 is SGHTS and CDR2 is YDEGEE in the germline V gene. CDR3 size: 16 residues. The CDR3 DNA reads as TGTGCCAGCAGCTTTAGTAGGGGGACCTCAAGGACCGAGCAGTACTTC. Residues: CASSFSRGTSRTEQYF.

This clone has a single count. This chain uses TRBV18 with TRBJ2-7, with 11 bases fitting TRBD2. Germline V lookup: CDR1 KGHSH, CDR2 LQKENI. The CDR3 consists of 15 residues. V shed 6 bases, J shed 2 bases, and the junction held 6 bases outside the gene matches. The CDR3: CASSATSGKTYEQYF. CDR3 DNA: TGTGCCAGCTCGGCGACTAGCGGGAAAACCTACGAGCAGTACTTC. The whole variable domain, remainder taken from reference TRBV18 and TRBJ2-7, is NAGVMQNPRHLVRRRGQEARLRCSPMKGHSHVYWYRQLPEEGLKFMVYLQKENIIDESGMPKERFSAEFPKEGPSILRIQQVVRGDSAAYFCASSATSGKTYEQYFGPGTRLTVT.

This clone showed up just once. The gene calls are TRBV7-2 and TRBJ1-1; D uncertain. There are 14 residues in the CDR3. Deletions cut 1 base from V and 3 bases from J, with 9 bases between. Germline CDR1 is SGHTA and CDR2 is FQGNSA. Written as DNA, the CDR3 is TGTGCCAGCAGCTTAGGACCAGGATACACTGAAGCTTTCTTT. This encodes CASSLGPGYTEAFF.

The chain combines TRBV7-3 with TRBJ1-1; 7 bases map to TRBD1. The J segment lost 4 bases and the V segment lost 5 bases, leaving 7 bases of the junction unmatched. CDR3 length: 14 residues. From germline, CDR1 is SGHTA and CDR2 FQGTGA. CDR3 in DNA: TGTGCCAGCAGCCAGAGGGCAGGGGGCACTGAAGCTTTCTTT. Translated: CASSQRAGGTEAFF. Together with reference TRBV7-3 and TRBJ1-1, the CDR3 gives the full variable domain: GAGVSQTPSNKVTEKGKYVELRCDPISGHTALYWYRQSLGQGPEFLIYFQGTGAADDSGLPNDRFFAVRPEGSVSTLKIQRTERGDSAVYLCASSQRAGGTEAFFGQGTRLTVV.

J is TRBJ2-7 and V is TRBV30; possible D gene TRBD2, 5 bases. Germline V gene sequence: CDR1 GTSNPN, CDR2 SVGIG (reference sequence). V lost 6 bases, J lost 3 bases, and 9 bases lay in between. This CDR3 contains 11 residues. The CDR3 bases are TGTGCCTGCCGGGGAGTCTACGAGCAGTACTTC. Amino acid sequence: CACRGVYEQYF.

The chain carries TRBV5-1 and TRBJ2-1, with unresolved D. The CDR3 runs 17 residues. Looked up from germline, CDR1 is SGHRS and CDR2 is YFSETQ. The V and J ends lost 2 bases and 0 bases respectively, with 15 bases between them. The DNA of the CDR3 is TGCGCCAGCAGCTTCTACGATTCTACTCCCTCCTACAATGAGCAGTTCTTC. Encoded protein: CASSFYDSTPSYNEQFF.

With respect to this clone: One end of the junction fails to match germline, which may point to a read error. Other nucleotide sequences from this sample produce the same CDR3. This sequence joins TRBV6-6 and TRBJ2-3, with D maybe TRBD2 (6 bases). The CDR3 sequence is 16 residues long. In germline, CDR1 is MNHNY, CDR2 SVGAGI (reference sequence). In DNA form, the CDR3 reads TGTGCTAGCAGTTACCCCCGGCGGGGATTAACAGATACGCAGTATTTT. Translated: CASSYPRRGLTDTQYF.

V gene TRBV4-2 combines with J gene TRBJ2-2, with 10 bases lining up with TRBD2. J lost 5 bases, V lost 4 bases, and 7 bases had no gene match. The germline V gene encodes CDR1 LGHNA and CDR2 YNFKEQ. The CDR3 is 16 residues long. The CDR3 is CASSPSSAGGTGELFF. CDR3 sequence (DNA): TGTGCCAGCAGCCCCAGTTCAGCGGGAGGGACCGGGGAGCTGTTTTTT.

The chain links TRBV6-5 to TRBJ2-1; a possible D gene is TRBD1 (6 bases). Trimming pared 8 bases from V and 3 bases from J, leaving 11 bases between. The CDR3 extends over 13 amino acids. In germline, CDR1 is MNHEY, CDR2 SVGAGI. The CDR3 DNA sequence: TGTGCCAGCTCCAGGACAGACTACAATGAGCAGTTCTTC. Translating it yields CASSRTDYNEQFF.

V is TRBV4-2 and J is TRBJ2-2; D is unresolved. CDR3 size: 14 residues. Deletions cut 4 bases from V and 4 bases from J, with 10 bases between. CDR1 and CDR2 from the germline V gene are LGHNA and YNFKEQ. The CDR3 region has the DNA TGTGCCAGCAGCCCCCGGTCAACCACCGGGGAGCTGTTTTTT. It yields the protein CASSPRSTTGELFF.

This clone was detected a few times. This rearrangement joins TRBV30 to TRBJ1-3; D gene uncertain. V was cut by 2 bases and J by 0 bases, with 8 bases left in between. The CDR3 runs to 14 residues. CDR1 GTSNPN and CDR2 SVGIG come from the germline V gene (reference sequence). For the CDR3, the DNA is TGTGCCTGGAGTTGGGGTTTCTCTGGAAACACCATATATTTT. It translates to CAWSWGFSGNTIYF.

The chain uses TRBV18 and TRBJ2-7; D remains unclear. There are 15 residues in the CDR3. V dropped 2 bases and J dropped 3 bases, with 14 bases sitting between them. The germline gives CDR1 KGHSH, CDR2 LQKENI. This CDR3 is CASSPAPSSYYEQYF. CDR3 nucleotides: TGTGCCAGCTCACCAGCACCCTCGAGCTACTACGAGCAGTACTTC.

As for this clone: Being one base from a much bigger clone, this may be a read error. V usage is TRBV11-2 and J usage is TRBJ2-7; no clear D gene. Germline values: CDR1 SGHAT, CDR2 FQNNGV. The CDR3 spans 11 residues. CDR3 DNA: TGTGCCAGCAGCTCCTACTACGGGCAGTACTTC. Protein product: CASSSYYGQYF.

Only one count was recorded for this clone. The chain has TRBV5-4 and TRBJ2-1; 9 bases are shared with TRBD2. Germline lookup yields CDR1 SGHNT and CDR2 YYREEE (reference sequence). CDR3 length: 16 amino acids. V was pared by 4 bases and J by 4 bases, with 9 bases of the junction left unmatched. As DNA, the CDR3 is TGTGCCAGCAGCGCAGGAACTAGCGGGCGGTACAATGAGCAGTTCTTC. It translates to CASSAGTSGRYNEQFF.

The genes are TRBV19 and TRBJ2-5; 14 bases line up with TRBD2. This CDR3 contains 16 residues. Germline trimming cut 7 bases from V and 5 bases from J; bases unmatched to any gene: 9. The germline V gene encodes CDR1 LNHDA and CDR2 SQIVND (reference sequence). CDR3 nucleotide sequence: TGTGCCAGTAAATCGGGACTAGCGGGAGTAGGGGAGACCCAGTACTTC. As protein: CASKSGLAGVGETQYF.